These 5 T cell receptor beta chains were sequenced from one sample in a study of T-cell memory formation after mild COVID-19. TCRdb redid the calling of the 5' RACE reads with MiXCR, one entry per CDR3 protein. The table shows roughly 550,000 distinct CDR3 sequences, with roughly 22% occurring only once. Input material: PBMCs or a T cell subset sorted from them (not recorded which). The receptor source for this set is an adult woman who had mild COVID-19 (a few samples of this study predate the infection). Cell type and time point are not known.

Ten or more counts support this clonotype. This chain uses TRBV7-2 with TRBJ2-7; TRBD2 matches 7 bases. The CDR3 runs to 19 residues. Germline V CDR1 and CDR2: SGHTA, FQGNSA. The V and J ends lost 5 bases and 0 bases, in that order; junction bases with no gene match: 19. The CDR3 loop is CASSLLGIELAVSSYEQYF. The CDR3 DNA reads TGTGCCAGCAGCCTATTAGGAATTGAGCTAGCGGTTAGCTCCTACGAGCAGTACTTC.

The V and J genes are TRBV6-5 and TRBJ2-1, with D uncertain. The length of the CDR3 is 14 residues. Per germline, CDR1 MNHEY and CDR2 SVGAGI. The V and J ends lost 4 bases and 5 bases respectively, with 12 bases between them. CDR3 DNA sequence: TGTGCCAGCAGTTTTGAACAGAAACACAATGAGCAGTTCTTC. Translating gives CASSFEQKHNEQFF.

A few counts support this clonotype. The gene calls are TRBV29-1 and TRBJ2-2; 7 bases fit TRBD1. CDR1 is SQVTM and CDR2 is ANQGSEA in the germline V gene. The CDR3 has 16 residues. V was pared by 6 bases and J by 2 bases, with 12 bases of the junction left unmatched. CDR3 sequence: CSVKVPGTANTGELFF. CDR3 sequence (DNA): TGCAGCGTGAAAGTACCCGGGACAGCTAACACCGGGGAGCTGTTTTTT.

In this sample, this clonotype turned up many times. In DNA form, the CDR3 reads TGCAGTGCTAGAGGGCAGCGGGAGCTAAATGAGCAGTTCTTC. This translates into CSARGQRELNEQFF. This sequence joins TRBV20-1 and TRBJ2-1, with 8 bases that match TRBD2. Germline V gene sequence: CDR1 DFQATT, CDR2 SNEGSKA (reference sequence). V shed 1 base, J shed 7 bases, and the junction held 6 bases outside the gene matches. This CDR3 has 14 residues.

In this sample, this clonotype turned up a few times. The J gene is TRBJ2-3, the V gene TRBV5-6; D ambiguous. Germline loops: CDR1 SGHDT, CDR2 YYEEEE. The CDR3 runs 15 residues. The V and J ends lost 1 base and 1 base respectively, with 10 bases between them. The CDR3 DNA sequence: TGTGCCAGCAGCTTGCCGGGCAGCGGCACAGATACGCAGTATTTT. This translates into CASSLPGSGTDTQYF.